This T cell receptor beta chain was found in a study of control samples from healthy donors and cancer patients (dated by TCRdb to about 2020). The library was generated by the immunoSEQ multiplex PCR assay. Not all clones reach the TCRdb copy of this immuneACCESS table, which keeps in-frame sequences only. Checked studies attribute under half of the gap to unresolved V genes and leave the rest unexplained. This sample is represented by 90,000 to 95,000 clones; 70% to 90% of them were singletons. Roughly 18% of the sample is taken by the ten largest. For CDR1 and CDR2, the germline V gene lists SNHLY and FYNNEI. Relative to germline, V is missing 4 bases and J is missing 6 bases, with 6 bases of the junction outside any gene match. The CDR3 runs 14 amino acids, cysteine and phenylalanine included. The retained sequence is limited to the CDR3, 42 bases, with the frame set at the first base. In regard to this clone: The clone's antigen remains unknown. Nothing much larger sits one base from this clone, and base qualities are not available.

The sequencing input was blood. This receptor was obtained from a man aged 25 to 40 in good health. The chain employs TRBV2 and TRBJ1-5; TRBD1 agrees with 7 junctional bases. The base sequence is TGTGCCAGCAGTGGACCTGACAGGGCTCAGCCCCAGCATTTT. This encodes CASSGPDRAQPQHF.